Presented here are 16 T cell receptor beta chains from one specimen sequenced in a study of blood T cell repertoires in COVID-19. Sequenced by immunoSEQ multiplex PCR; TCRdb stores in-frame clones only, minus some. The repertoire includes tens of thousands of clones, 84% of them detected once, and approximately 35% sits in the top ten. The material sequenced was peripheral blood. The receptors derive from a man aged 65-85 years with acute or convalescent COVID-19.

The gene calls are TRBV28 and TRBJ1-6; 8 nucleotides line up with TRBD1. Germline trimming cut 5 bases from V and 10 bases from J; bases unmatched to any gene: 13. This CDR3 region has 16 residues. From germline, CDR1 is MDHEN and CDR2 SYDVKM. The DNA of the CDR3 is TGTGCCAGCAGTCAAGGGGGTGGACAGGGTAGATCACCCCTCCACTTT. As protein: CASSQGGGQGRSPLHF.

This sequence joins TRBV5-1 and TRBJ1-1; D is unresolved. Germline V gives CDR1 SGHRS, CDR2 YFSETQ. This CDR3 region has 15 residues. V was cut by 4 bases and J by 1 base, with 14 bases left in between. The CDR3 region is CASSPQATGNTEAFF. The DNA for the CDR3 is TGCGCCAGCAGCCCCCAAGCGACGGGGAACACTGAAGCTTTCTTT.

The chain carries TRBV12-3 or TRBV12-4 and TRBJ1-1, with D perhaps matching TRBD1 (6 bases). CDR3 size: 13 residues. Trimming took off 2 bases at V and 5 bases at J, with 9 bases between the two ends. Here the CDR3 reads CASSLKGGTEAFF. DNA for the CDR3: TGTGCCAGCAGTTTAAAAGGGGGTACTGAAGCTTTCTTT.

V and J are TRBV6-5 and TRBJ2-7, with a weak D call TRBD1 (6 bases). This CDR3 has 14 residues. V lost 8 bases and J lost 1, with 15 bases in between. Germline CDR1 is MNHEY and CDR2 is SVGAGI. CDR3 loop: CASRTFDRSYEQYF. The CDR3 coding sequence is TGTGCCAGCCGGACTTTCGACAGGTCCTACGAGCAGTACTTC.

The chain employs TRBV7-9 and TRBJ2-7; the D is unclear. In germline, CDR1 is SEHNR, CDR2 FQNEAQ (reference sequence). CDR3 size: 14 residues. Deletions cut 1 base from V and 5 bases from J, with 12 bases between. This CDR3 reads CASSLGPPQDEQYF. CDR3 bases: TGTGCCAGCAGCTTAGGGCCACCCCAGGACGAGCAGTACTTC.

This clone occurred a few times. The V gene is TRBV7-2, the J gene TRBJ2-5; D may be TRBD2 (5 bases). This CDR3 contains 14 residues. V lost 5 bases and J 4 bases, leaving 14 bases between the germline ends. Germline CDR1 SGHTA, CDR2 FQGNSA. Here the CDR3 DNA reads TGTGCCAGCAGCCTAGGCGGCGGGCTAGAGACCCAGTACTTC. Its protein product is CASSLGGGLETQYF.

The V and J genes are TRBV7-3 and TRBJ2-7; TRBD2 agrees at 8 bases. The V gene's germline CDR1 is SGHTA and CDR2 FQGTGA. With V trimmed by 5 bases and J by 0 bases, 3 bases remained unmatched. The CDR3 has 14 amino acids. DNA of the CDR3: TGTGCCAGCAGCCCGGGACTAGGCTCCTACGAGCAGTACTTC. Protein sequence: CASSPGLGSYEQYF.

This chain's CDR3 is CASRQGASTDTQYF. CDR3 DNA: TGTGCCAGTAGACAGGGGGCGAGTACAGATACGCAGTATTTT. The gene calls are TRBV19 and TRBJ2-3; TRBD1 agrees at 9 bases. V gave up 6 bases and J gave up 3 bases; unmatched junction bases: 4. Germline V gene sequence: CDR1 LNHDA, CDR2 SQIVND (reference sequence). The CDR3 is made up of 14 amino acids.

The rearrangement links TRBV7-2 to TRBJ1-3; D gene uncertain. The germline V and J ends were trimmed by 6 bases and 4 bases, with 13 bases remaining between them. From germline, CDR1 is SGHTA and CDR2 FQGNSA. CDR3 length: 14 residues. The CDR3 spells CASSSDWRGNTIYF. The CDR3 coding sequence is TGTGCCAGCAGTTCGGACTGGAGGGGAAACACCATATATTTT.

The rearrangement uses TRBV29-1 and TRBJ2-5; 11 bases are a match to TRBD1. Per the germline V gene, CDR1 is SQVTM and CDR2 is ANQGSEA. CDR3 length: 15 amino acids. V lost 2 bases to trimming and J lost 4 bases; unmatched junction nucleotides: 6. CDR3 amino acids: CSVEWDRGRSETQYF. CDR3 in DNA: TGCAGCGTTGAATGGGACAGGGGGAGGTCAGAGACCCAGTACTTC.

J is TRBJ1-1 and V is TRBV7-9; TRBD1 matches at 8 bases. The germline V gene has CDR1 SEHNR and CDR2 FQNEAQ (reference sequence). This CDR3 has 15 amino acids. V was clipped by 5 bases and J by 7 bases; unmatched bases: 12. CDR3 DNA: TGTGCCAGCAGCGGACTGGACAGGGTAGGCAGTGAAGCTTTCTTT. This codes for CASSGLDRVGSEAFF.

The chain couples TRBV7-9 to TRBJ1-2, with 7 bases lining up with TRBD1. CDR3 length: 11 residues. The germline gives CDR1 SEHNR, CDR2 FQNEAQ (reference sequence). After removal of 4 bases from V and 11 bases from J, the junction contained 4 bases not matched to a gene. CDR3 coding DNA: TGTGCCAGCAGCTCTACACAGGGGTACACCTTC. Translation gives CASSSTQGYTF.

This sequence joins TRBV19 and TRBJ1-2, with 8 bases lining up with TRBD1. V trimming: 6 bases; J trimming: 4 bases; junction bases outside the gene matches: 10. This CDR3 is built from 15 residues. Germline CDR1 is LNHDA and CDR2 is SQIVND (reference sequence). The CDR3 is CASSNQGAGGYGYTF. The CDR3 DNA reads as TGTGCCAGTAGCAACCAGGGGGCAGGGGGCTATGGCTACACCTTC.

The chain carries TRBV9 and TRBJ2-2; 7 nucleotides align to TRBD1. This CDR3 comprises 15 residues. Looked up from germline, CDR1 is SGDLS and CDR2 is YYNGEE. Germline trimming cut 3 bases from V and 0 bases from J; bases unmatched to any gene: 2. The CDR3 DNA sequence: TGTGCCAGCAGCGCCGGGACAGCGAACACCGGGGAGCTGTTTTTT. This translates into CASSAGTANTGELFF.

The chain recombines TRBV5-5 with TRBJ2-7; 8 positions match TRBD2. CDR3 length: 14 residues. Germline assignment: CDR1 SGHKS and CDR2 YYEKEE (reference sequence). The V and J ends lost 0 bases and 3 bases, in that order; junction bases with no gene match: 2. CDR3 sequence reads: CASSLVGLDYEQYF. CDR3 DNA sequence: TGTGCCAGCAGCTTGGTGGGACTAGACTACGAGCAGTACTTC.

This clone was seen a few times. The J gene is TRBJ2-2, the V gene TRBV7-9; 8 bases align to TRBD1. Trimming took 6 bases from V and 3 from J; bases not matched to a gene: 9. Germline loops: CDR1 SEHNR, CDR2 FQNEAQ (reference sequence). The CDR3 loop spans 16 amino acids. Here the CDR3 DNA reads TGTGCCAGCAGTTCCCCGGACAGGGTATACACCGGGGAGCTGTTTTTT. Translated: CASSSPDRVYTGELFF.